This TCR beta chain was sequenced in a study of T cell changes during pregnancy in multiple sclerosis. Some clones are missing from TCRdb's copy, which holds only in-frame ones; the method was immunoSEQ multiplex PCR. In the table there are under 70,000 clones, 91% of which are singletons. The germline gives CDR1 LNHDA, CDR2 SQIVND (reference sequence). The J segment lost 2 bases and the V segment lost 5 bases, leaving 7 bases of the junction unmatched. CDR3 size: 15 residues. This TCR came from a female donor in good health, enrolled as a control in a pregnancy study. This specimen was CD4+ T cells from peripheral blood mononuclear cells, taken after pregnancy. The chain has TRBV19 and TRBJ1-2; 8 bases are shared with TRBD1. CDR3 residues: CASSRTGTGNYGYTF. In DNA form, the CDR3 reads TGTGCCAGTAGTCGGACCGGGACAGGCAACTATGGCTACACCTTC. Full variable domain (outside the CDR3, taken from reference TRBV19 and TRBJ1-2): DGGITQSPKYLFRKEGQNVTLSCEQNLNHDAMYWYRQDPGQGLRLIYYSQIVNDFQKGDIAEGYSVSREKKESFPLTVTSAQKNPTAFYLCASSRTGTGNYGYTFGSGTRLTVV.